Included here is one TCR beta chain sequence, with context. The antigen is undetermined. TCRdb's table, derived via immunoSEQ multiplex PCR, lists solely in-frame clones and lacks some. This sample has tens of thousands of clones, with under 90% found just once. This specimen comes from a study of graft-versus-host responses after intestinal transplantation. CDR3 length equals 13 residues. V shed 4 bases and J 5 bases; nucleotides not matched to a gene: 4. The study's findings and limits: Investigators detected GvH clones in recipient marrow, with some emerging earlier in ileum or blood.

The chain employs TRBV23-1 and TRBJ1-1, with 7 nucleotides matching TRBD1. TRBV23-1 qualifies as an ORF whose function is uncertain. The sequence was obtained from a human donor who received an intestinal transplant. This sample comprised unstimulated CD4+ T cells sorted from spleen or lymph node cells, obtained before intestinal transplant. This chain's CDR3 is CASSRTGETEAFF. As DNA, the CDR3 is TGCGCCAGCAGTCGAACAGGGGAAACTGAAGCTTTCTTT.